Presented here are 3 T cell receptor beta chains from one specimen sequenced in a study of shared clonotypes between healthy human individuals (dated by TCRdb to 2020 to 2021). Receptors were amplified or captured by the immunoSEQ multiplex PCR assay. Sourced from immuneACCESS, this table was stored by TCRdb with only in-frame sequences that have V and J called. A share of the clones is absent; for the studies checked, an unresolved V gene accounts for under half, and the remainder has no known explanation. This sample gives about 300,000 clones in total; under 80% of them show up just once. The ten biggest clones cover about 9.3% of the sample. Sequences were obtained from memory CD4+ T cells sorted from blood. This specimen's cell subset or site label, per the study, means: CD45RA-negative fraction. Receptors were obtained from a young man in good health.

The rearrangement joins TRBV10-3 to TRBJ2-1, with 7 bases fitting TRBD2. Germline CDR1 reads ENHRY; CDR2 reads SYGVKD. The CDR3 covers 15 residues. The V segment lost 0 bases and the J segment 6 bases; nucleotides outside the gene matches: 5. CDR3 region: CAISESGGVRNEQFF. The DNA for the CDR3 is TGTGCCATCAGTGAGTCGGGAGGGGTCCGCAATGAGCAGTTCTTC.

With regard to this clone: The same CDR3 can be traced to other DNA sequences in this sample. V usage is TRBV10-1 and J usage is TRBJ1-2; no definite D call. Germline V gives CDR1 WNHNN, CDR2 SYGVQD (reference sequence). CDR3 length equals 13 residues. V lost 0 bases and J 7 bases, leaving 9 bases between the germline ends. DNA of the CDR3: TGCGCCAGCAGTGAGTCGGTCAACCGTGGCTACACCTTC. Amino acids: CASSESVNRGYTF.

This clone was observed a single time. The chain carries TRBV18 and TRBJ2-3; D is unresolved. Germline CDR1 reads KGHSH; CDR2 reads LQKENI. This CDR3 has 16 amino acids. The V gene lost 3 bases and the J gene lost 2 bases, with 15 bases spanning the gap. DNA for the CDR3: TGTGCCAGCTCACCGTCAACGACCAAAGCCACAGATACGCAGTATTTT. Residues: CASSPSTTKATDTQYF.